This T cell receptor beta chain originates from a study of OX40 agonist ivuxolimab in advanced cancers. TCRdb's table, derived via immunoSEQ multiplex PCR, lists solely in-frame clones and lacks some. The sample holds roughly 70,000 clones; around 85% are singletons and the top ten take about 0.78%. CDR3 length equals 15 residues. Germline trimming cut 1 base from V and 8 bases from J; bases unmatched to any gene: 9. Germline assignment: CDR1 GTSNPN and CDR2 SVGIG (reference sequence). The specimen comprised CD4+ or CD8+ T cells sorted from blood, sampled in a trial of the OX40 agonist ivuxolimab. The chain joins TRBV30 to TRBJ2-2, with TRBD2 matching 8 bases. The sequence derives from an adult with an advanced solid tumor such as melanoma, head and neck, liver or kidney cancer. In DNA, the CDR3 is TGTGCCTGGAGTGCGGGAGGGCTACAAACTGGGGAGCTGTTTTTT. It codes for CAWSAGGLQTGELFF.